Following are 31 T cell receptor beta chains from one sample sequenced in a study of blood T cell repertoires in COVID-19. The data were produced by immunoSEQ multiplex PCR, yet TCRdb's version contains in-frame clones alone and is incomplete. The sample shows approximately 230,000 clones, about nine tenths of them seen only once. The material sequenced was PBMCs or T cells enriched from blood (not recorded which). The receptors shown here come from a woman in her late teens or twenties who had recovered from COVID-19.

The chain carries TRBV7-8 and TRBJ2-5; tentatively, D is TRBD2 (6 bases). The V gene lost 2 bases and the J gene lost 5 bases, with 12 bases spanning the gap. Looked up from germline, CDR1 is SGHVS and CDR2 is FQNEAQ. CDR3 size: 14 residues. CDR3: CASSLNTGVETQYF. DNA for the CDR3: TGTGCCAGCAGCTTAAATACGGGAGTGGAGACCCAGTACTTC.

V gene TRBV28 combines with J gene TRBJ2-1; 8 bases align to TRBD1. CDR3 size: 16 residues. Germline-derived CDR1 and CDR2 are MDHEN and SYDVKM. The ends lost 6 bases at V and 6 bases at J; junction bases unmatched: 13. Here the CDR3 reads CASSLLTGDPINEQFF. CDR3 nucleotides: TGTGCCAGCAGCCTTCTGACAGGGGATCCCATCAATGAGCAGTTCTTC.

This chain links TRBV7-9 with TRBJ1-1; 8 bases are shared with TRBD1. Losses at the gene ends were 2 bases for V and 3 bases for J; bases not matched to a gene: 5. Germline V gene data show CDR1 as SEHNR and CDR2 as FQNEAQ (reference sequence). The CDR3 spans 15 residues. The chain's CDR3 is CASSLLDREDTEAFF. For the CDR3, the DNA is TGTGCCAGCAGCTTACTGGACAGGGAAGACACTGAAGCTTTCTTT.

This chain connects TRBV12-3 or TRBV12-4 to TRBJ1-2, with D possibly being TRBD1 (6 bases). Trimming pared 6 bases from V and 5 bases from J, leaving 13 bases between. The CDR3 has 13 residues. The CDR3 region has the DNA TGTGCCAGCAGCTTTGGACAGAGTTATGGCTACACCTTC. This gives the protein CASSFGQSYGYTF.

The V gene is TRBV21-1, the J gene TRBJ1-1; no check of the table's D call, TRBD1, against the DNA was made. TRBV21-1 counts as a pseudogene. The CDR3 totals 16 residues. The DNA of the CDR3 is TGTGCCAGCAGAAACCCCGGACAGGGCCGCAACACTGAAGCTTTCTTT. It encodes CASRNPGQGRNTEAFF.

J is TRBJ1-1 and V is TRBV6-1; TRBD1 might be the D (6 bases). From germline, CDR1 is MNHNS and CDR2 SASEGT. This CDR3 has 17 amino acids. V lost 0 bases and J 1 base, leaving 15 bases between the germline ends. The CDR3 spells CASSEARGGRRNTEAFF. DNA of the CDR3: TGTGCCAGCAGTGAAGCGAGGGGGGGCAGGAGGAACACTGAAGCTTTCTTT.

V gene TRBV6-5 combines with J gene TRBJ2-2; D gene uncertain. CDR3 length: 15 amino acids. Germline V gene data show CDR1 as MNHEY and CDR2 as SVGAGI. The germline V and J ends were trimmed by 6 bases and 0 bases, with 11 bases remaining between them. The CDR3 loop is CASRPGPANTGELFF. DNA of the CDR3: TGTGCCAGCAGGCCGGGTCCCGCGAACACCGGGGAGCTGTTTTTT.

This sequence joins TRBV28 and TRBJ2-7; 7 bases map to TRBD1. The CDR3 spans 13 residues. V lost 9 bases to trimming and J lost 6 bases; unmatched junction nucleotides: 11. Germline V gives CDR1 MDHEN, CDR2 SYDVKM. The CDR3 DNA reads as TGTGCCAGTAGACAGGGCCCTACTACCGAGCAGTACTTC. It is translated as CASRQGPTTEQYF.

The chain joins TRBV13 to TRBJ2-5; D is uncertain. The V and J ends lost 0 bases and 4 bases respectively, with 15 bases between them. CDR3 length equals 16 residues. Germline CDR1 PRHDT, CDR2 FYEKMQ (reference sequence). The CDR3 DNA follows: TGTGCCAGCAGCTTAGGTTTCGGGTTGGCAGCAGAGACCCAGTACTTC. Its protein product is CASSLGFGLAAETQYF.

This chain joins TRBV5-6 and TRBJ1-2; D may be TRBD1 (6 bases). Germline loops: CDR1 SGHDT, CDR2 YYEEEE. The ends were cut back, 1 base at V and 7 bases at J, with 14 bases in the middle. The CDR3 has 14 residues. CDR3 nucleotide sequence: TGTGCCAGCAGCTTGCTATCAGGGGTATTTGGCTACACCTTC. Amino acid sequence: CASSLLSGVFGYTF.

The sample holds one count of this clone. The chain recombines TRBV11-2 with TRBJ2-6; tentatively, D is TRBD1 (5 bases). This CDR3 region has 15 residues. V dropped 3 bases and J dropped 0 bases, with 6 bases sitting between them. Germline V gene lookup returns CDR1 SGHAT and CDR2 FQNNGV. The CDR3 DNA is TGTGCCAGCAGCTTTGACAGCTCTGGGGCCAACGTCCTGACTTTC. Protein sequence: CASSFDSSGANVLTF.

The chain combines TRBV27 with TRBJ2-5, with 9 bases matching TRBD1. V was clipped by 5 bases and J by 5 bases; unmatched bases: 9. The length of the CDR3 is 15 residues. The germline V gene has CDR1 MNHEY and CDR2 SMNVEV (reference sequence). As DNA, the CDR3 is TGTGCCAGCAGTGGTACCGGGACAGGGAGGGAGACCCAGTACTTC. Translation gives CASSGTGTGRETQYF.

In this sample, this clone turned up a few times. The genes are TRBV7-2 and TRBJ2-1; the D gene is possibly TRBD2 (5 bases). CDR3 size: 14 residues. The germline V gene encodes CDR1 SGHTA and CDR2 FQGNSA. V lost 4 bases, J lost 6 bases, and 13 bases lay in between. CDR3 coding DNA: TGTGCCAGCAGCTCCCACGTCACTAGCAATGAGCAGTTCTTC. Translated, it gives CASSSHVTSNEQFF.

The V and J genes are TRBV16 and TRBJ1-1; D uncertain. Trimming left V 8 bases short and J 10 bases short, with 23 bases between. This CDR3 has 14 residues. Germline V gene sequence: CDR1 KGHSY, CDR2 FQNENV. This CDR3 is CASATKTRGRGAFF. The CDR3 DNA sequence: TGTGCCAGCGCTACTAAGACCCGCGGCCGAGGAGCTTTCTTT.

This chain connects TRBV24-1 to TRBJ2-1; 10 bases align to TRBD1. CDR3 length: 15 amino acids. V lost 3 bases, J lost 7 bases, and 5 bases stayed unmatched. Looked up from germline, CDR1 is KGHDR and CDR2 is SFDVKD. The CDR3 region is CATSDPGTGVNEQFF. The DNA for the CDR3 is TGTGCCACCAGTGATCCCGGGACAGGGGTGAATGAGCAGTTCTTC.

CDR3 in amino acids: CATGQRNTEAFF. Written as DNA, the CDR3 is TGTGCCACGGGACAGAGGAACACTGAAGCTTTCTTT. V is TRBV15 and J is TRBJ1-1, with TRBD1 matching over 7 bases. Unmatched junction bases numbered 2, after V lost 9 bases and J lost 1 base. This CDR3 has 12 amino acids. Germline CDR1 and CDR2: LNHNV and YYDKDF (reference sequence).

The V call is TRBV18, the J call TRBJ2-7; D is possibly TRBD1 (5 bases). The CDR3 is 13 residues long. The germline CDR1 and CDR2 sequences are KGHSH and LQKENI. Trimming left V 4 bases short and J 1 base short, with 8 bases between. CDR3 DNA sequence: TGTGCCAGCTCACGGGGCAGTTCCTACGAGCAGTACTTC. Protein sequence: CASSRGSSYEQYF.

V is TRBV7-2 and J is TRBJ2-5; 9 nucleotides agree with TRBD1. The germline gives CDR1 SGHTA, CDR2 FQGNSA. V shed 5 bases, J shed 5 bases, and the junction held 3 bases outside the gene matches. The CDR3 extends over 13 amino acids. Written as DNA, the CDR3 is TGTGCCAGCAGCCCCGGGACAGGGGAGACCCAGTACTTC. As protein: CASSPGTGETQYF.

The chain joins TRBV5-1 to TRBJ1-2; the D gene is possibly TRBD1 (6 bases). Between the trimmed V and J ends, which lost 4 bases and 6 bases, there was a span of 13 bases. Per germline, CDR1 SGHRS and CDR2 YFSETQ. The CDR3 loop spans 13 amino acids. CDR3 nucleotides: TGCGCCAGCAGCCCGAGATCAGGGGATGGCTACACCTTC. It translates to CASSPRSGDGYTF.

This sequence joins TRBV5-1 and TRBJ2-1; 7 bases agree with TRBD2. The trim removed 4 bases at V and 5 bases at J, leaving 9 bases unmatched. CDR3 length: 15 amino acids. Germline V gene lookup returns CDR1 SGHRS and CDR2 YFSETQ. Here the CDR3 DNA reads TGCGCCAGCAGCACAGTAGGGAGGGGAAACAATGAGCAGTTCTTC. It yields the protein CASSTVGRGNNEQFF.

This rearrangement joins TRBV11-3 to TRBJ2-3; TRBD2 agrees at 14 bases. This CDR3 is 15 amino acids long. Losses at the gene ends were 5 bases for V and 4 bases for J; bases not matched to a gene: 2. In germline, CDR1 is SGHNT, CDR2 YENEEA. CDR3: CASSQTSGGADTQYF. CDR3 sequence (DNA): TGTGCCAGCAGCCAGACTAGCGGGGGGGCAGATACGCAGTATTTT.

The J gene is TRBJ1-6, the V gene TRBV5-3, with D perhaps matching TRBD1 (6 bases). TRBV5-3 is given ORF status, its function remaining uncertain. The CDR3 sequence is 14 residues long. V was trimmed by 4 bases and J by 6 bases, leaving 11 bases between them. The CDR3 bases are TGTGCCAGAAGCCCCGGACAGCCTAATTCACCCCTCCACTTT. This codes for CARSPGQPNSPLHF.

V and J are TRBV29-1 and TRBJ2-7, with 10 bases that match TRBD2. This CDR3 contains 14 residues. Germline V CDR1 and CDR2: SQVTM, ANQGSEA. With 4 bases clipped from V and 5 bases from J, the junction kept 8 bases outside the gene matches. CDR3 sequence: CSVASGRLRNEQYF. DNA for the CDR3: TGCAGCGTTGCTAGCGGGAGACTTCGGAACGAGCAGTACTTC.

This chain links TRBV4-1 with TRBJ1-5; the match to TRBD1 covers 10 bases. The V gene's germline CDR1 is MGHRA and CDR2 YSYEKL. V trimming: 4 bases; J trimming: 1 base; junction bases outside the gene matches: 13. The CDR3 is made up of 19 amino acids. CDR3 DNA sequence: TGCGCCAGCAGCCCCGCCTCACCGACAGGGGGCGAGAGCAATCAGCCCCAGCATTTT. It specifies CASSPASPTGGESNQPQHF.

CDR3 DNA sequence: TGTGCCAGCAGCTTTCAGGGGGCGTTGAGGGCTTTCTTT. It codes for CASSFQGALRAFF. The chain combines TRBV7-2 with TRBJ1-1; the match to TRBD1 covers 8 bases. The germline gives CDR1 SGHTA, CDR2 FQGNSA. The CDR3 length is 13 residues. V was clipped by 3 bases and J by 11 bases; unmatched bases: 8.

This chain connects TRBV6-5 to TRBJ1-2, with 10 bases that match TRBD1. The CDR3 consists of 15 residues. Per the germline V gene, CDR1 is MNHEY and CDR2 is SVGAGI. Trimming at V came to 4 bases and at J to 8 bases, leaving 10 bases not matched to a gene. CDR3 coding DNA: TGTGCCAGCAGTTTGGGACAGGGGAGTCACACAGGCTACACCTTC. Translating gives CASSLGQGSHTGYTF.

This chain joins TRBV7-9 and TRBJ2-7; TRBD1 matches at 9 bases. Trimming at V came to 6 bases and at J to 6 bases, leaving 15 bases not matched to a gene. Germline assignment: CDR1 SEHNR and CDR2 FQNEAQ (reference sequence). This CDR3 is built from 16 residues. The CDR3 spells CASSTTGTGTSREQYF. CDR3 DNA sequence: TGTGCCAGCAGTACTACCGGGACAGGGACCTCTCGCGAGCAGTACTTC.

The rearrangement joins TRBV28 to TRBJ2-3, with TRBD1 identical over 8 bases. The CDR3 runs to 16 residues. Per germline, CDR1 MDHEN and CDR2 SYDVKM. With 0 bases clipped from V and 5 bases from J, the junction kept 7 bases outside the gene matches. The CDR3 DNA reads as TGTGCCAGCAGTTTATGGAGGACAGGGATAGGAGATACGCAGTATTTT. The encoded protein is CASSLWRTGIGDTQYF.

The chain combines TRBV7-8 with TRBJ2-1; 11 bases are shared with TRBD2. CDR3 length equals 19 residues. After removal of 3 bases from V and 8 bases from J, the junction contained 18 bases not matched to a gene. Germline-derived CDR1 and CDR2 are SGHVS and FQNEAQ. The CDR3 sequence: CASSLNLAGGILRVDEQFF. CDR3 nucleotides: TGTGCCAGCAGCTTGAACCTAGCGGGGGGTATTCTACGCGTCGATGAGCAGTTCTTC. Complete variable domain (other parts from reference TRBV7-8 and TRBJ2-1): GAGVSQSPRYKVAKRGQDVALRCDPISGHVSLFWYQQALGQGPEFLTYFQNEAQLDKSGLPSDRFFAERPEGSVSTLKIQRTQQEDSAVYLCASSLNLAGGILRVDEQFFGPGTRLTVL.

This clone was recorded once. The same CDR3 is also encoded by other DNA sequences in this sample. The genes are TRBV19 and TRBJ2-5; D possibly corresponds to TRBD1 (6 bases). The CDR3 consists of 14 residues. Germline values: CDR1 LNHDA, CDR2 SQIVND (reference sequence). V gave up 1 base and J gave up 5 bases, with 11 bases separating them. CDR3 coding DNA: TGTGCCAGTAGTATAGGGGGGCTGGGGGAGACCCAGTACTTC. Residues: CASSIGGLGETQYF.

Here the CDR3 DNA reads TGTGCCAGCAACAATCTACAGGGAGGCAATCAGCCCCAGCATTTT. Protein sequence: CASNNLQGGNQPQHF. The chain has TRBV28 and TRBJ1-5; D might be TRBD1 (6 bases). V lost 7 bases and J lost 2, with 15 bases in between. CDR3 length equals 15 residues. The germline V gene encodes CDR1 MDHEN and CDR2 SYDVKM. The full variable domain, its missing parts supplied by reference TRBV28 and TRBJ1-5, is DVKVTQSSRYLVKRTGEKVFLECVQDMDHENMFWYRQDPGLGLRLIYFSYDVKMKEKGDIPEGYSVSREKKERFSLILESASTNQTSMYLCASNNLQGGNQPQHFGDGTRLSIL.